A selection of T cell receptor beta chains follows, all from one sample in a study of T cell responses to AZD1222 COVID-19 vaccine. Here immunoSEQ multiplex PCR was the method, and the copy in TCRdb shows in-frame clones only, minus some. The sample lists about 140,000 clones; 90% to 95% were seen once. The source material was peripheral blood, sampled 28 days after the second AZD1222 dose. These receptors were taken from an adult who received the AZD1222 COVID-19 vaccine. Each CDR3 is given with its conserved first and last residue. Each record gives: clone size, V gene, J gene, D gene, CDR3 DNA, CDR3 protein. A D gene is named only where the DNA matches it firmly. Some rows have no size entry. The others give once, few or many, or a class for an expanded clone.

clone_size: once; v_call: TRBV19; j_call: TRBJ2-7; d_call: -; cdr3_nt: TGTGCCAGTAGTGCAACACAGGGCTCCGAGCAGTACTTC; cdr3_aa: CASSATQGSEQYF
clone_size: -; v_call: TRBV7-2; j_call: TRBJ1-1; d_call: TRBD1; cdr3_nt: TGTGCCAGCAGCGCAGGGGGGTACACTGAAGCTTTCTTT; cdr3_aa: CASSAGGYTEAFF
clone_size: -; v_call: TRBV4-1; j_call: TRBJ1-4; d_call: -; cdr3_nt: TGCGCCAGCAGCCAAGGCCAAGGGGCGCAGACTAATGAAAAACTGTTTTTT; cdr3_aa: CASSQGQGAQTNEKLFF
clone_size: -; v_call: TRBV28; j_call: TRBJ1-4; d_call: -; cdr3_nt: TGTGCCACCGACCCGACTGCAAGTAATGAAAAACTGTTTTTT; cdr3_aa: CATDPTASNEKLFF
clone_size: once; v_call: TRBV27; j_call: TRBJ2-7; d_call: -; cdr3_nt: TGTGCCAGCAGTCCAAAGGGTAACGAGCAGTACTTC; cdr3_aa: CASSPKGNEQYF
clone_size: -; v_call: TRBV5-6; j_call: TRBJ2-1; d_call: TRBD2; cdr3_nt: TGTGCCAGCAGGGCGGGGGGCAATGAGCAGTTCTTC; cdr3_aa: CASRAGGNEQFF
clone_size: -; v_call: TRBV7-2; j_call: TRBJ1-1; d_call: -; cdr3_nt: TGTGCCAGCAGCGCAGGGGCCAGAATGAACACTGAAGCTTTCTTT; cdr3_aa: CASSAGARMNTEAFF
clone_size: once; v_call: TRBV6-2/TRBV6-3; j_call: TRBJ1-1; d_call: -; cdr3_nt: TGTGCCAGCAGTTACCATGACAGGCCCAACACTGAAGCTTTCTTT; cdr3_aa: CASSYHDRPNTEAFF
clone_size: -; v_call: TRBV4-1; j_call: TRBJ1-3; d_call: -; cdr3_nt: TGCGCCAGCAGCCAGTCTACTGGAAACACCATATATTTT; cdr3_aa: CASSQSTGNTIYF
clone_size: -; v_call: TRBV28; j_call: TRBJ1-5; d_call: -; cdr3_nt: TGTGCCAGCAGGACCGCAGGGGATAGCAATCAGCCCCAGCATTTT; cdr3_aa: CASRTAGDSNQPQHF
clone_size: -; v_call: TRBV5-4; j_call: TRBJ2-3; d_call: TRBD1; cdr3_nt: TGTGCCAGCAGCTTGAGACAGGGCCTAACGACAGATACGCAGTATTTT; cdr3_aa: CASSLRQGLTTDTQYF
clone_size: -; v_call: TRBV10-3; j_call: TRBJ2-1; d_call: -; cdr3_nt: TGTGCCATCAAAGTGGGCAGCGACAATGAGCAGTTCTTC; cdr3_aa: CAIKVGSDNEQFF
clone_size: few; v_call: TRBV4-1; j_call: TRBJ1-4; d_call: -; cdr3_nt: TGCGCCAGCAGCTCGGAGGCAACTAATGAAAAACTGTTTTTT; cdr3_aa: CASSSEATNEKLFF
clone_size: -; v_call: TRBV5-4; j_call: TRBJ1-2; d_call: -; cdr3_nt: TGTGCCAGCACGAAGGGGATGAGGTATGGCTACACCTTC; cdr3_aa: CASTKGMRYGYTF
clone_size: -; v_call: TRBV6-2/TRBV6-3; j_call: TRBJ2-1; d_call: TRBD2; cdr3_nt: TGTGCCAGCAGCAGGACTAGCGGGGGTTCCTACAATGAGCAGTTCTTC; cdr3_aa: CASSRTSGGSYNEQFF
clone_size: -; v_call: TRBV6-2/TRBV6-3; j_call: TRBJ1-2; d_call: -; cdr3_nt: TGTGCCAGCAGTGACAAGCGAGGGGGACCGGTCGGGAACTATGGCTACACCTTC; cdr3_aa: CASSDKRGGPVGNYGYTF
clone_size: -; v_call: TRBV7-2; j_call: TRBJ2-7; d_call: -; cdr3_nt: TGTGCCAGCAGATACTCCGGGACGGGCACCTACGAGCAGTACTTC; cdr3_aa: CASRYSGTGTYEQYF
clone_size: once; v_call: TRBV6-2/TRBV6-3; j_call: TRBJ1-1; d_call: -; cdr3_nt: TGTGCCAGCAGTTCGGCGGGGGGTGGAAAAGCTTTCTTT; cdr3_aa: CASSSAGGGKAFF
clone_size: -; v_call: TRBV28; j_call: TRBJ2-3; d_call: TRBD2; cdr3_nt: TGTGCCAGCATCGAGGGCGGGAGGGTCCCAGATACGCAGTATTTT; cdr3_aa: CASIEGGRVPDTQYF
clone_size: -; v_call: TRBV10-2; j_call: TRBJ2-2; d_call: -; cdr3_nt: TGCGCCAGCAGTGAGGGGATAGTACAGGGGAGGACCGGGGAGCTGTTTTTT; cdr3_aa: CASSEGIVQGRTGELFF
clone_size: -; v_call: TRBV5-1; j_call: TRBJ2-7; d_call: -; cdr3_nt: TGCGCCAGCAGCTTGGCCGCAGCCTACGAGCAGTACTTC; cdr3_aa: CASSLAAAYEQYF
clone_size: -; v_call: TRBV15; j_call: TRBJ1-2; d_call: -; cdr3_nt: TGTGCCACCAGCAGAGACTCTGGGCAGGGCTATGGCTACACCTTC; cdr3_aa: CATSRDSGQGYGYTF
clone_size: -; v_call: TRBV4-1; j_call: TRBJ2-1; d_call: TRBD1; cdr3_nt: TGCGCCAGCAGCCCCGGACAGGGGGCTGACAATGAGCAGTTCTTC; cdr3_aa: CASSPGQGADNEQFF
clone_size: -; v_call: TRBV6-5; j_call: TRBJ1-2; d_call: TRBD1; cdr3_nt: TGTGCCAGCAGTAACAGGGGAGGGGGCTATGGCTACACCTTC; cdr3_aa: CASSNRGGGYGYTF
clone_size: -; v_call: TRBV27; j_call: TRBJ1-1; d_call: -; cdr3_nt: TGTGCCAGCAGTTTATCGAGCTTGACTGAAGCTTTCTTT; cdr3_aa: CASSLSSLTEAFF
clone_size: -; v_call: TRBV14; j_call: TRBJ1-2; d_call: TRBD1; cdr3_nt: TGTGCCAGCAGCTTGCAGGGGGAGGCCAACTATGGCTACACCTTC; cdr3_aa: CASSLQGEANYGYTF
clone_size: -; v_call: TRBV19; j_call: TRBJ2-4; d_call: -; cdr3_nt: TGTGCCAGTAGTATTGGCGAACTAACCAAAAACATTCAGTACTTC; cdr3_aa: CASSIGELTKNIQYF
clone_size: -; v_call: TRBV4-1; j_call: TRBJ1-5; d_call: TRBD1; cdr3_nt: TGCGCCAGCAGCCAAGAACAGGGGGTCCTCAATCAGCCCCAGCATTTT; cdr3_aa: CASSQEQGVLNQPQHF
clone_size: -; v_call: TRBV15; j_call: TRBJ1-1; d_call: -; cdr3_nt: TGTGCCACCAGCAGACCCGAAAGTGGAGGTGAAGCTTTCTTT; cdr3_aa: CATSRPESGGEAFF
clone_size: -; v_call: TRBV4-3; j_call: TRBJ2-7; d_call: -; cdr3_nt: TGCGCCAGCAGCCAAGAGCGACTTCCCTACGAGCAGTACTTC; cdr3_aa: CASSQERLPYEQYF
clone_size: -; v_call: TRBV12-2; j_call: TRBJ2-5; d_call: -; cdr3_nt: TGTGCAAGTCGCTCCGGACCGGGACTAGAAGAGACCCAGTACTTC; cdr3_aa: CASRSGPGLEETQYF
clone_size: once; v_call: TRBV14; j_call: TRBJ1-1; d_call: -; cdr3_nt: TGTGCCAGCAGCCAAGATTTGACAGCTGAAGCTTTCTTT; cdr3_aa: CASSQDLTAEAFF
clone_size: once; v_call: TRBV29-1; j_call: TRBJ1-1; d_call: -; cdr3_nt: TGCAGCGTTGAAGGTAGGCCCCCGAACACTGAAGCTTTCTTT; cdr3_aa: CSVEGRPPNTEAFF
clone_size: -; v_call: TRBV4-3; j_call: TRBJ1-3; d_call: -; cdr3_nt: TGCGCCAGCAGCCAAGGGCCCGGGTGGGGAAACACCATATATTTT; cdr3_aa: CASSQGPGWGNTIYF
clone_size: -; v_call: TRBV9; j_call: TRBJ2-2; d_call: TRBD2; cdr3_nt: TGTGCCAGTAGCGGGCCCGCGAACACCGGGGAGCTGTTTTTT; cdr3_aa: CASSGPANTGELFF
clone_size: -; v_call: TRBV11-2; j_call: TRBJ2-7; d_call: -; cdr3_nt: TGTGCCAGCAGCCCAGGGGTCCCCGCCTACGAGCAGTACTTC; cdr3_aa: CASSPGVPAYEQYF
clone_size: -; v_call: TRBV6-2/TRBV6-3; j_call: TRBJ1-1; d_call: -; cdr3_nt: TGTGCCAGCAGTCTTACAGAGAACACTGAAGCTTTCTTT; cdr3_aa: CASSLTENTEAFF
clone_size: -; v_call: TRBV18; j_call: TRBJ2-5; d_call: -; cdr3_nt: TGTGCCAGCTCCCGATCGGGAGCGGCTCGGGAGTACTTC; cdr3_aa: CASSRSGAAREYF
clone_size: -; v_call: TRBV29-1; j_call: TRBJ1-1; d_call: TRBD1; cdr3_nt: TGCAGCGTTGAAGGTCGTACAGGGGCCACTGAAGCTTTCTTT; cdr3_aa: CSVEGRTGATEAFF
clone_size: -; v_call: TRBV29-1; j_call: TRBJ1-1; d_call: TRBD1; cdr3_nt: TGCAGCGTTGCTGGCAGGGGGCGAACTGAAGCTTTCTTT; cdr3_aa: CSVAGRGRTEAFF
clone_size: -; v_call: TRBV28; j_call: TRBJ1-2; d_call: TRBD1; cdr3_nt: TGTGCCAGCAGTACGGACAGGGAGGGATACTATGGCTACACCTTC; cdr3_aa: CASSTDREGYYGYTF
clone_size: few; v_call: TRBV6-5; j_call: TRBJ2-1; d_call: TRBD1; cdr3_nt: TGTGCCAGCAGTTACTCGTTTAGACAGGGGGATGGTGAGCAGTTCTTC; cdr3_aa: CASSYSFRQGDGEQFF
clone_size: -; v_call: TRBV6-1; j_call: TRBJ2-7; d_call: TRBD2; cdr3_nt: TGTGCCAGCAGTGAAAGAGCGGGAGGGCCTGTTCCCTCCTACGAGCAGTACTTC; cdr3_aa: CASSERAGGPVPSYEQYF
clone_size: -; v_call: TRBV2; j_call: TRBJ1-1; d_call: TRBD1; cdr3_nt: TGTGCCAGCAGATTACAGGGGAGGGACACTGAAGCTTTCTTT; cdr3_aa: CASRLQGRDTEAFF
clone_size: -; v_call: TRBV3-1/TRBV3-2; j_call: TRBJ1-5; d_call: TRBD1; cdr3_nt: TGTGCCAGCCGGGACAGGGGAGGCAATCAGCCCCAGCATTTT; cdr3_aa: CASRDRGGNQPQHF